This is a list of T cell receptor beta chains from one sample in a study of OX40 agonist ivuxolimab in advanced cancers. Assay: immunoSEQ multiplex PCR; the TCRdb copy retains only in-frame clones and omits some. This sample has around 62,000 clones, with approximately 86% found just once. This specimen consisted of CD4+ or CD8+ T cells sorted from blood, obtained in a trial of the OX40 agonist ivuxolimab. All receptors come from an adult with an advanced solid tumor such as melanoma, head and neck, liver or kidney cancer. Each CDR3 is given without its conserved first and last residue.

CDR3 protein: ASSILPRGDTYEQY; CDR3 length: 14; V gene: TRBV19
CDR3 protein: ASSDSSGRALGELF; CDR3 length: 14; V gene: TRBV25-1
CDR3 protein: ASSQDLSDLMDRNSYEQY; CDR3 length: 18; V gene: TRBV4-3
CDR3 protein: ASSVGAREFTDTQY; CDR3 length: 14; V gene: TRBV9
CDR3 protein: ASSPATGGHTEAF; CDR3 length: 13; V gene: TRBV9
CDR3 protein: AWRDLSSYNSPLH; CDR3 length: 13; V gene: TRBV30
CDR3 protein: ASSIDFRALGYT; CDR3 length: 12; V gene: TRBV19
CDR3 protein: ASSPPQTGTIQY; CDR3 length: 12; V gene: TRBV18
CDR3 protein: ASSPGRFGVAF; CDR3 length: 11; V gene: TRBV19
CDR3 protein: ASSSTSGGNTGELF; CDR3 length: 14; V gene: TRBV7-9
CDR3 protein: ASSPAGGEQY; CDR3 length: 10; V gene: TRBV2
CDR3 protein: ASRGRASGTGELF; CDR3 length: 13; V gene: TRBV2
CDR3 protein: ASRGGIPYEQY; CDR3 length: 11; V gene: TRBV27
CDR3 protein: ASRGDQGQISPLH; CDR3 length: 13; V gene: TRBV2
CDR3 protein: ASSSDSEGQNYGYT; CDR3 length: 14; V gene: TRBV28
CDR3 protein: ASSKDRLRYYNSPLH; CDR3 length: 15; V gene: TRBV5-6
CDR3 protein: ASSLTGVADEQF; CDR3 length: 12; V gene: TRBV5-8
CDR3 protein: ASSSTSGANVLT; CDR3 length: 12; V gene: TRBV11-3
CDR3 protein: ASQSSRTDTQY; CDR3 length: 11; V gene: TRBV2
CDR3 protein: ASSFWTVGLDTEAF; CDR3 length: 14; V gene: TRBV5-6
CDR3 protein: ASTSGTSSYNEQF; CDR3 length: 13; V gene: TRBV19
CDR3 protein: ASSLDRGRNTEAF; CDR3 length: 13; V gene: TRBV5-4
CDR3 protein: ASNGALRYQPQH; CDR3 length: 12; V gene: TRBV19
CDR3 protein: ASSPIQGLTEAF; CDR3 length: 12; V gene: TRBV7-9
CDR3 protein: ASSGSRPGSGNTIY; CDR3 length: 14; V gene: TRBV2
CDR3 protein: ASSLGQGNTGELF; CDR3 length: 13; V gene: TRBV18
CDR3 protein: ASSLVQTGMGDEQF; CDR3 length: 14; V gene: TRBV7-8
CDR3 protein: ASSQEWDPTREQF; CDR3 length: 13; V gene: TRBV4-3
CDR3 protein: ASSSGLAYEQY; CDR3 length: 11; V gene: TRBV7-2
CDR3 protein: ASSSLRHRALWESDHEQY; CDR3 length: 18; V gene: TRBV27
CDR3 protein: ASSESGATNEKLF; CDR3 length: 13; V gene: TRBV25-1
CDR3 protein: ASSPPTGGDTEAF; CDR3 length: 13; V gene: TRBV28
CDR3 protein: ASSQEQRNNSPLH; CDR3 length: 13; V gene: TRBV4-3
CDR3 protein: ASTRVTGQGETQY; CDR3 length: 13; V gene: TRBV7-8
CDR3 protein: ASSLRYLAGELYEQY; CDR3 length: 15; V gene: TRBV5-1
CDR3 protein: ASSPHVQGEFIEQF; CDR3 length: 14; V gene: TRBV28
CDR3 protein: ASSSPGEGTRELF; CDR3 length: 13; V gene: TRBV5-1
CDR3 protein: ASSLDYQETQY; CDR3 length: 11; V gene: TRBV11-2
CDR3 protein: ASSSSSGASGQY; CDR3 length: 12; V gene: TRBV7-2
CDR3 protein: ASSPLGGNQPQH; CDR3 length: 12; V gene: TRBV7-2
CDR3 protein: ASNSGNTDTQY; CDR3 length: 11; V gene: TRBV5-1
CDR3 protein: ASSSPSLTGAEQY; CDR3 length: 13; V gene: TRBV5-1
CDR3 protein: ASSLGGSLLEQY; CDR3 length: 12; V gene: TRBV7-2
CDR3 protein: ASSQDLGHSSLEAF; CDR3 length: 14; V gene: TRBV4-1
CDR3 protein: ASSLEAREETQY; CDR3 length: 12; V gene: TRBV5-1
CDR3 protein: ASSVRQGRGQPQH; CDR3 length: 13; V gene: TRBV6-5
CDR3 protein: ASSFSIGDYGYT; CDR3 length: 12; V gene: TRBV27
CDR3 protein: ATAVGSTDTQY; CDR3 length: 11; V gene: TRBV7-3
CDR3 protein: ASSSYYEQY; CDR3 length: 9; V gene: TRBV7-2
CDR3 protein: ASSLDVTGGSGYT; CDR3 length: 13; V gene: TRBV5-1
CDR3 protein: ASSLTDEQY; CDR3 length: 9; V gene: TRBV28
CDR3 protein: ASSSGGGQGAYEQY; CDR3 length: 14; V gene: TRBV7-2
CDR3 protein: ATFDNPGDTQY; CDR3 length: 11; V gene: TRBV18
CDR3 protein: ASSWTGSNYGYT; CDR3 length: 12; V gene: TRBV11-2
CDR3 protein: SVEGRTGSYEQY; CDR3 length: 12; V gene: TRBV29-1
CDR3 protein: ASRSGSGIDSPLH; CDR3 length: 13; V gene: TRBV27
CDR3 protein: ASSSGTGGGYGYT; CDR3 length: 13; V gene: TRBV2
CDR3 protein: ASSKSGLETQY; CDR3 length: 11; V gene: TRBV4-1
CDR3 protein: ASSYSGQGANEQY; CDR3 length: 13; V gene: TRBV6-6